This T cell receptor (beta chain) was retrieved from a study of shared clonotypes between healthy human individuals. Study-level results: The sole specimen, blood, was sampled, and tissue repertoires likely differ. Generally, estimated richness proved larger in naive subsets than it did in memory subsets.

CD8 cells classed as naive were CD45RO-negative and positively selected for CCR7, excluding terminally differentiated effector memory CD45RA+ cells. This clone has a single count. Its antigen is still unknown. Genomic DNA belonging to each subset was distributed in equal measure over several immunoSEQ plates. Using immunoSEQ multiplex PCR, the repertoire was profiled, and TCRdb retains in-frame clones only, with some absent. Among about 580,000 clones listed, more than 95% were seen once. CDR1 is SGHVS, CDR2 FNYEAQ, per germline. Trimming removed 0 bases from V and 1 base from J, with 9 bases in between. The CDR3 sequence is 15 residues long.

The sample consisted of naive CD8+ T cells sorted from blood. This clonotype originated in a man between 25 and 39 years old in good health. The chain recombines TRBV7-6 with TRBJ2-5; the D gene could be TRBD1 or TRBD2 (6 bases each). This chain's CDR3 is CASSLAGGSQETQYF. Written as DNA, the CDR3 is TGTGCCAGCAGCTTAGCGGGGGGCTCCCAAGAGACCCAGTACTTC.